This T cell receptor (beta chain) was captured in a study of PD-1 blockade in classical Hodgkin lymphoma. Across the whole study: Administration of nivolumab to patients was at 3 mg/kg intravenously every 2 weeks. Study-level findings and limits: The repertoire differences lack a defined cause, possibly disease activity or prior therapy. Reported baseline diversity: healthy donors highest, relapsed/refractory patients lowest.

Germline V gene sequence: CDR1 SGHAT, CDR2 FQNNGV. Unmatched junction bases numbered 5, after V lost 1 base and J lost 0 bases. The CDR3 length is 17 residues. In this sample, this clone is medium-sized (0.01 to 0.1%). What it binds is unknown. Generated by immunoSEQ multiplex PCR, the TCRdb table keeps only in-frame clones and is missing some. The data hold roughly 7,400 clones, with roughly 60% observed a single time. Time point: cycle 4 day 1 (C4D1), after more than five weeks of nivolumab. Brentuximab vedotin exposure varied among the patients, all of whom had relapsed after autologous stem cell transplantation. Thawed PBMCs were subjected to magnetic negative selection, which yielded isolated CD8+ T cells. The patients, who had relapsed/refractory classical Hodgkin lymphoma, achieved best responses of complete response, partial response or progressive disease.

This clonotype was obtained from a human donor with classical Hodgkin lymphoma. The chain employs TRBV11-2 and TRBJ2-7, with 11 positions matching TRBD2. This sample comprised CD8+ T cells from blood, obtained before the fourth cycle of nivolumab. CDR3 amino acids: CASSLVAGGPSSYEQYF. The CDR3 coding sequence is TGTGCCAGCAGCTTAGTAGCGGGAGGGCCGAGCTCCTACGAGCAGTACTTC. Based on the CDR3 plus reference TRBV11-2 and TRBJ2-7, the full variable domain is EAGVAQSPRYKIIEKRQSVAFWCNPISGHATLYWYQQILGQGPKLLIQFQNNGVVDDSQLPKDRFSAERLKGVDSTLKIQPAKLEDSAVYLCASSLVAGGPSSYEQYFGPGTRLTVT.